This record concerns one T cell receptor (beta chain) sequence. The data belong to a study of cytomegalovirus exposure and HLA in healthy donors. Trimming stripped 6 bases from V and 1 base from J, with 13 bases between. Germline CDR1 is SNHLY and CDR2 is FYNNEI. The CDR3 totals 15 residues. PCR primers comprised 60 Vbeta and 13 Jbeta primers. The protocol was immunoSEQ multiplex PCR, while the TCRdb copy is restricted to in-frame clones and leaves out a portion. The sample consists of about 180,000 clones, around 80% of them appearing once. Material for sequencing was PBMCs. This clonotype originated in a woman aged 35 to 49 in good health and CMV-seronegative. V gene TRBV2 combines with J gene TRBJ2-4; possibly TRBD1 for D (5 bases). Here the CDR3 reads CASSGRSGAKNIQYF. The CDR3 region has the DNA TGTGCCAGCAGCGGCAGGTCAGGGGCCAAAAACATTCAGTACTTC.